These 27 T cell receptor beta chains came from one sample sequenced in a study of blood T cell repertoires in COVID-19 (TCRdb year 2020). Library preparation was by the immunoSEQ multiplex PCR assay. The source is immuneACCESS, and TCRdb retained only in-frame sequences with V and J called. Part of the clones is not carried over; for the studies checked, unresolved V genes explain less than half of this, and the remainder is unexplained. In all, the sample holds about 170,000 clones, and 75% to 90% of those were seen once. The top ten constitute nearly 4.5% of the sample. The sample was PBMCs or T cells enriched from blood (not recorded which). All receptors come from a woman aged 50 to 60 who had recovered from COVID-19.

The rearrangement joins TRBV7-9 to TRBJ1-6, with D perhaps matching TRBD1 (6 bases). The V and J ends lost 5 bases and 0 bases respectively, with 8 bases between them. CDR1 is SEHNR and CDR2 is FQNEAQ in the germline V gene (reference sequence). CDR3 length: 15 amino acids. The CDR3 reads CASSKDSSYNSPLHF. The DNA for the CDR3 is TGTGCCAGCAGCAAGGACAGCTCCTATAATTCACCCCTCCACTTT.

The chain employs TRBV4-1 and TRBJ1-1; D may be TRBD1 (6 bases). This CDR3 is 15 amino acids long. With 8 bases removed from V and 3 bases from J, the gap between germline ends came to 19 bases. Germline V gene sequence: CDR1 MGHRA, CDR2 YSYEKL. The CDR3, as DNA: TGCGCCAGCCGGCCCTCAGCAGGGGTCGACACTGAAGCTTTCTTT. Translated: CASRPSAGVDTEAFF.

The CDR3 protein is CASSPTGAEKLFF. The CDR3 region has the DNA TGTGCCAGCAGCCCGACAGGGGCCGAAAAACTGTTTTTT. The chain couples TRBV9 to TRBJ1-4, with TRBD1 identical over 8 bases. Germline V gene lookup returns CDR1 SGDLS and CDR2 YYNGEE. The CDR3 consists of 13 residues. V was pared by 4 bases and J by 8 bases, with 4 bases of the junction left unmatched.

The chain links TRBV28 to TRBJ1-4; no clear D. Between the trimmed V and J ends, which lost 10 bases and 0 bases, there was a span of 12 bases. In germline, CDR1 is MDHEN, CDR2 SYDVKM. The CDR3 totals 14 residues. CDR3 in DNA: TGTGCCACCAACCGGGGTGCAACTAATGAAAAACTGTTTTTT. Its translation: CATNRGATNEKLFF.

The V and J genes are TRBV19 and TRBJ1-6; D is unresolved. The length of the CDR3 is 12 residues. Germline V CDR1 and CDR2: LNHDA, SQIVND (reference sequence). V gave up 2 bases and J gave up 12 bases, with 8 bases separating them. CDR3: CASSIPGGPLHF. In nucleotides, the CDR3 is TGTGCCAGTAGTATACCCGGTGGACCCCTCCACTTT.

The CDR3 nucleotides are TGTGCCAGCAGTCCCCGGGAGGGATCCGAAAAACTGTTTTTT. The encoded protein is CASSPREGSEKLFF. The gene calls are TRBV27 and TRBJ1-4; D gene uncertain. Trimming stripped 5 bases from V and 8 bases from J, with 15 bases between. CDR1 and CDR2 from the germline V gene are MNHEY and SMNVEV (reference sequence). The CDR3 sequence is 14 residues long.

The chain joins TRBV7-9 to TRBJ1-1; TRBD1 matches at 11 bases. The CDR3 is 17 residues long. Looked up from germline, CDR1 is SEHNR and CDR2 is FQNEAQ (reference sequence). The ends lost 1 base at V and 6 bases at J; junction bases unmatched: 10. CDR3 sequence (DNA): TGTGCCAGCAGCTTAGGCGGACAGGGGGCGCGGAGCTCTGAAGCTTTCTTT. It codes for CASSLGGQGARSSEAFF. Full variable domain (missing parts from reference TRBV7-9 and TRBJ1-1): DTGVSQNPRHKITKRGQNVTFRCDPISEHNRLYWYRQTLGQGPEFLTYFQNEAQLEKSRLLSDRFSAERPKGSFSTLEIQRTEQGDSAMYLCASSLGGQGARSSEAFFGQGTRLTVV.

This clone was seen only a few times. CDR3 loop: CASSLARHRGNEQFF. The CDR3 nucleotides are TGTGCCAGCAGTTTAGCGCGCCACAGGGGCAATGAGCAGTTCTTC. This chain uses TRBV27 with TRBJ2-1; 7 bases match TRBD1. This CDR3 spans 15 amino acids. The ends lost 2 bases at V and 6 bases at J; junction bases unmatched: 7. Germline V gene lookup returns CDR1 MNHEY and CDR2 SMNVEV (reference sequence).

V usage is TRBV5-6 and J usage is TRBJ2-2, with a possible D match to TRBD2 (7 bases). The CDR3 runs to 17 residues. From germline, CDR1 is SGHDT and CDR2 YYEEEE. Trimming took off 2 bases at V and 7 bases at J, with 21 bases between the two ends. This CDR3 reads CASSFDFSGGRIGELFF. The CDR3 region has the DNA TGTGCCAGCAGCTTTGATTTTTCGGGGGGCAGAATCGGGGAGCTGTTTTTT.

The chain's CDR3 is CSASDALSSGLFF. The CDR3 nucleotides read TGCAGTGCTAGTGATGCCCTCTCTAGCGGACTGTTTTTT. The chain links TRBV20-1 to TRBJ1-4, with D uncertain. The ends were cut back, 3 bases at V and 13 bases at J, with 18 bases in the middle. Germline V gene data show CDR1 as DFQATT and CDR2 as SNEGSKA (reference sequence). This CDR3 has 13 amino acids.

In the case of this clone: This sample also contains other DNA sequences that code for the same CDR3. The chain carries TRBV12-3 or TRBV12-4 and TRBJ1-1, with TRBD1 identical over 7 bases. With V trimmed by 6 bases and J by 4 bases, 5 bases remained unmatched. The CDR3 covers 13 residues. The CDR3 is CASSPRQGTEAFF. The CDR3 bases are TGTGCCAGCAGCCCTAGACAGGGCACTGAAGCTTTCTTT.

The V and J genes are TRBV4-1 and TRBJ2-2; 13 bases match TRBD2. This CDR3 spans 17 amino acids. With V trimmed by 4 bases and J by 7 bases, 9 bases remained unmatched. Germline CDR1 MGHRA, CDR2 YSYEKL. The CDR3 DNA follows: TGCGCCAGCAGCCGTGGACTAGCGGGAGATAGGGTCGGGGAGCTGTTTTTT. This translates into CASSRGLAGDRVGELFF.

On this clone: A much larger clonotype is one base distant, so this may be a read error. The CDR3 reads CASSDGTANTEAFF. DNA of the CDR3: TGTGCCAGCAGTGACGGGACAGCGAACACTGAAGCTTTCTTT. The J gene is TRBJ1-1, the V gene TRBV6-1; 7 positions match TRBD1. The CDR3 consists of 14 residues. Trimming removed 3 bases from V and 1 base from J; junction bases left unmatched: 2. The germline V gene has CDR1 MNHNS and CDR2 SASEGT.

This clone was counted a single time. The J gene is TRBJ1-4, the V gene TRBV7-2; D is undetermined. The CDR3 consists of 13 residues. Trimming pared 5 bases from V and 12 bases from J, leaving 16 bases between. Germline-derived CDR1 and CDR2 are SGHTA and FQGNSA. This CDR3 reads CASSPRQRMELFF. In DNA form, the CDR3 reads TGTGCCAGCAGCCCCCGCCAGAGGATGGAACTGTTTTTT.

This sequence joins TRBV9 and TRBJ1-4; 10 bases line up with TRBD1. J was trimmed by 8 bases and V by 4 bases; bases with no gene match: 8. Germline-derived CDR1 and CDR2 are SGDLS and YYNGEE. The CDR3 extends over 15 amino acids. The CDR3 protein is CASSPGDRGIEKLFF. The CDR3 nucleotides read TGTGCCAGCAGCCCAGGGGACAGGGGAATAGAAAAACTGTTTTTT.

The chain combines TRBV30 with TRBJ1-1, with a tentative D call TRBD1 (5 bases). Deletions cut 2 bases from V and 4 bases from J, with 14 bases between. The CDR3 has 14 residues. Looked up from germline, CDR1 is GTSNPN and CDR2 is SVGIG (reference sequence). DNA for the CDR3: TGTGCCTGGAGTCCCAGCGGGGGGTCCACTGAAGCTTTCTTT. It codes for CAWSPSGGSTEAFF.

V and J are TRBV9 and TRBJ2-1, with unresolved D. The CDR3 sequence is 16 residues long. V was trimmed by 4 bases and J by 3 bases, leaving 17 bases between them. Germline assignment: CDR1 SGDLS and CDR2 YYNGEE. CDR3 DNA sequence: TGTGCCAGCAGCCCCAGCAGCGTCGTATTCTACAATGAGCAGTTCTTC. Translation: CASSPSSVVFYNEQFF.

The CDR3 sequence: CAWSVPSGDGYTF. CDR3 sequence (DNA): TGTGCCTGGAGTGTACCGTCGGGGGATGGCTACACCTTC. The chain is built from TRBV30 and TRBJ1-2, with TRBD1 as a possible D gene (5 bases). The V end was cut by 0 bases, the J end by 6 bases, with 11 bases between. Germline values: CDR1 GTSNPN, CDR2 SVGIG (reference sequence). This CDR3 region has 13 residues.

The rearrangement links TRBV11-2 to TRBJ2-1; TRBD2 agrees at 16 bases. The V segment lost 8 bases and the J segment 9 bases; nucleotides outside the gene matches: 7. Germline CDR1 is SGHAT and CDR2 is FQNNGV. CDR3 length: 15 residues. CDR3 nucleotide sequence: TGTGCCAGCGGATCGGGACTAGCGGGGGGGAGTGAGCAGTTCTTC. It specifies CASGSGLAGGSEQFF.

The J gene is TRBJ2-7, the V gene TRBV7-2, with TRBD1 as a possible D gene (5 bases). This CDR3 contains 14 residues. Germline V lookup: CDR1 SGHTA, CDR2 FQGNSA. Trimming removed 5 bases from V and 1 base from J, with 12 bases in between. Here the CDR3 reads CASSTLQVSYEQYV. The DNA of the CDR3 is TGTGCCAGCAGCACCTTACAGGTTTCCTACGAGCAGTACGTC.

The chain couples TRBV10-3 to TRBJ2-5; TRBD1 matches 9 bases. The length of the CDR3 is 13 residues. From germline, CDR1 is ENHRY and CDR2 SYGVKD. V lost 7 bases, J lost 5 bases, and 5 bases stayed unmatched. The CDR3 DNA sequence: TGTGCCATCATGGGGACAGGGATGGAGACCCAGTACTTC. The encoded protein is CAIMGTGMETQYF.

This chain joins TRBV4-2 and TRBJ1-2; a weak D match, TRBD1 (5 bases). Trimming shortened V by 0 bases and J by 7 bases, and 15 bases separated the two germline ends. Germline CDR1 LGHNA, CDR2 YNFKEQ. The CDR3 has 15 amino acids. This CDR3 reads CASSQDTGEVGGYTF. For the CDR3, the DNA is TGTGCCAGCAGCCAAGATACGGGGGAGGTGGGTGGCTACACCTTC.

The chain is built from TRBV28 and TRBJ1-1, with D possibly matching TRBD1 (5 bases). V was shortened by 6 bases and J by 3 bases, with 14 bases between the two germline ends. Germline lookup yields CDR1 MDHEN and CDR2 SYDVKM. The CDR3 has 14 amino acids. The CDR3 bases are TGTGCCAGCAGCCCTCGGGGGGGGGACACTGAAGCTTTCTTT. Its protein product is CASSPRGGDTEAFF.

V gene TRBV6-6 combines with J gene TRBJ1-2; 8 nucleotides match TRBD1. This CDR3 is built from 14 residues. The V gene's germline CDR1 is MNHNY and CDR2 SVGAGI (reference sequence). With 7 bases clipped from V and 6 bases from J, the junction kept 10 bases outside the gene matches. This CDR3 reads CASNQAGRGHGYTF. In DNA form, the CDR3 reads TGTGCCAGCAATCAGGCCGGCAGGGGGCATGGCTACACCTTC.

This clone was detected only once. This rearrangement joins TRBV18 to TRBJ2-3; tentative D call: TRBD2 (6 bases). Trimming removed 2 bases from V and 1 base from J, with 7 bases in between. Germline values: CDR1 KGHSH, CDR2 LQKENI. The CDR3 extends over 14 amino acids. The CDR3 reads CASSPTGGTDTQYF. DNA of the CDR3: TGTGCCAGCTCACCAACGGGGGGCACAGATACGCAGTATTTT.

The chain couples TRBV7-8 to TRBJ1-2; possible D gene TRBD1, 6 bases. The CDR3 runs to 15 residues. Deletions cut 5 bases from V and 0 bases from J, with 13 bases between. Per germline, CDR1 SGHVS and CDR2 FQNEAQ. CDR3 residues: CASSTGHSANYGYTF. The CDR3 DNA reads TGTGCCAGCAGCACGGGACACTCTGCTAACTATGGCTACACCTTC.

The chain has TRBV2 and TRBJ1-6, with D possibly being TRBD1 (5 bases). The CDR3 runs to 15 residues. Germline V gene sequence: CDR1 SNHLY, CDR2 FYNNEI. Trimming stripped 2 bases from V and 9 bases from J, with 14 bases between. The CDR3 is CASSERVLRGSPLHF. CDR3 DNA sequence: TGTGCCAGCAGTGAACGGGTCCTTAGGGGTTCACCCCTCCACTTT.